The T cell receptor (beta chain) under discussion was sequenced for a study of cytomegalovirus exposure and HLA in healthy donors (TCRdb year 2017). With respect to the entire study: According to an earlier analysis of 587 of the donors, about 179 million T cells yielded 90 million to 140 million unique TCR beta sequences and more than 250 Gb of sequence data. An early release that covered 640 HLA-typed donors contained around 330 gigabases of sequencing data and tens of millions of unique TCR sequences. The genetic ancestry cluster associated with self-reported Caucasian donors included 81% of the roughly 400 genotyped donors. The aim of the study was to test whether cataloging public T cell receptors could identify signatures of past pathogen exposure. The T cell repertoires of around 730 subjects were profiled by immunosequencing and related to cytomegalovirus serostatus. A separate validation cohort of roughly 130 different subjects was used in addition to the approximately 610-subject first cohort. To predict cytomegalovirus infection status, the study brought together high-throughput TCR immunosequencing, statistical association of individual TCRs with disease status, and machine learning. A later analysis re-examined previously published TCR beta repertoires from over 500 donors and added high-resolution HLA genotyping to investigate patterns of TCR occurrence. The later analysis used no new phenotypic data to find candidate immune exposures, relying instead on TCR beta sequences and their occurrence across donors. In an earlier analysis of 500 to 650 of the donors, high-throughput TCR beta sequencing was used to judge whether each TCR beta V gene segment behaved as functional or pseudogenic. Donor age, sex, ethnicity and CMV serostatus were compiled together with the repertoire data. A later genetic analysis took genome-wide SNP genotypes for about 55% of the 666 donors and used that subset as a discovery cohort. All discovery cohort repertoires had been generated on a single sequencing platform. Class I and class II HLA loci were covered by the typing at four-digit resolution. Typing coverage varied by locus: roughly 629-640 donors for A, B, C, DRB1 and DQB1; around 560 for DQA1; more than 600 for DPA1; more than 450 for DPB1. Four to six DR-DQ haplotypes were handled as single units for association and clustering, since linkage in the cohort was strong. On average, 235,054 unique TCR beta nucleotide sequences were sequenced per donor among a few hundred genotyped donors of the cohort, with roughly 18% of those sequences being non-productive. Here is what the overall study found, with its caveats: Seventeen rarely observed V segments, including chromosome 9 orphons, were excluded from the earlier analysis of several hundred of the donors because counts were too low. Three of the identified cytomegalovirus-associated TCR beta chains were confirmed in vitro to be specific for cytomegalovirus antigens. Broadly in line with IMGT annotations, most TCR beta V segments showed up in productive rearrangements about 87% or about 30% of the time in an earlier analysis of 450 to 750 of the donors. In a later analysis, TCR association rates were found to vary across HLA loci, with the most associated TCRs seen for DRB1 alleles and the fewest for HLA-C alleles. Presence/absence analyses assumed roughly uniform sequencing depth across donors, an assumption that may not hold. A later analysis reported that several top co-occurrence clusters appeared linked to parvovirus B19, influenza, CMV and Epstein-Barr virus. According to a later analysis, most CMV-associated TCR beta chains appeared to be HLA-restricted, and the HLA associations seemed to be driven largely by CMV exposure. The classifier was reported to diagnose cytomegalovirus status with high specificity and sensitivity in both the original cohort and the validation cohort. Specific HLA alleles were associated with around 18,000 TCR beta sequences at a false discovery rate of 0.05 in a later analysis. Because HLA typing was unavailable for some donors at each locus, only the typed subset was used in association tests. Across donors, most TCR sequences were observed very rarely, whereas some public TCRs were present in many individuals. A later analysis found that HLA-associated TCR beta chains were more clonally expanded and had lower generation probabilities than equally common non-associated chains. Compared with the approximately 720-donor mean, donors in an Asian-associated ancestry cluster had fewer N-insertions in productive TCRs, according to a later genetic analysis. CMV serostatus was the only immune exposure information available for the cohort. In this cohort, only TCR beta chains were sequenced, and detectable features were limited by the absence of alpha or paired-chain data. The study listed 150 to 200 TCR beta chains as associated with cytomegalovirus. Assigning TCR associations to individual alleles was difficult when HLA alleles, especially DR and DQ, strongly co-occurred. A cluster of highly shared sequence variants was judged likely to be a technical artifact of the sequencing pipeline. According to the authors, the approach could potentially be generalized to other disease states and immunological phenotypes. Because the 87-base-pair reads could not distinguish some IMGT-functional V segments, including TRBV6-2 and TRBV6-3, those segments were excluded. A further reported finding was that TCR beta sequences accurately predicted the HLA-A and HLA-B alleles for most subjects in the first cohort. Linkage disequilibrium might explain the correlated functional status among segregating V segments, but an unknown experimental factor could not be ruled out. A later genetic analysis associated a missense DCLRE1C variant with V-gene and J-gene trimming of TCR beta chains, and an independent cohort replicated the association.

CDR1 and CDR2, looked up from the germline V gene, are MGHRA and YSYEKL. There are 13 amino acids in the CDR3, from cysteine to phenylalanine inclusive. Here the CDR3 DNA is all that survives: 39 bases in frame from base 1. V is reduced by 0 bases and J by 7 bases, leaving a spacing of 9 bases between them. In total, approximately 690 healthy bone marrow donors made up the cohort. At the time of sampling, all cohort members were nominally healthy, though unrecorded immune exposures were likely present. The donor was CMV seronegative and was included in the group of around 320 seronegative cohort members. Each donor provided a peripheral blood sample, and peripheral blood mononuclear cells were used for TCR beta sequencing. Genomic DNA was extracted from the blood cell samples with the Qiagen DNeasy Blood Extraction Kit. Library method: the immunoSEQ multiplex PCR assay. For the multiplex PCR, a mixture combining 60 forward primers for TCR Vbeta segments and 13 reverse primers for TCR Jbeta segments was used. The CDR3 region of rearranged TCR beta genes was amplified from genomic DNA by a multiplex PCR assay. The Illumina HiSeq System was used to sequence the amplified TCR beta libraries as 87-base-pair reads. As for how the authors treated the data: Across the roughly 600 repertoires, a later analysis counted some 81 million unique TCR beta chains, approximately 10 million of which were shared by at least two donors. Raw reads were error-corrected and collapsed into unique sequences by a nearest-neighbor algorithm in which closely related sequences were merged to remove PCR and sequencing errors. CDR3 sequences were aligned to IMGT reference sequences to assign V, D and J gene segments. Each retained sequence needed at least a six-nucleotide match to both a V gene segment and a J gene segment. A rearrangement was called productive if the CDR3 had no stop codons and remained in frame with V and J, and every other rearrangement was called non-productive. CDR3 was defined by IMGT convention, running from the second conserved V-encoded cysteine to the conserved J-encoded phenylalanine. In an earlier analysis of more than 550 of the donors, sequences lacking an unambiguous match to a single V gene segment were excluded. In an earlier analysis of several hundred of the donors, V segments were called functional above 56.7% productive rearrangements and were called segregating when the between-donor standard deviation exceeded 5%. A statistical classification framework was built for diagnosing cytomegalovirus status from the catalog of TCR beta chain sequences. In a later analysis, V and J genes were assigned by comparing TCR nucleotide sequences against IMGT/GENE-DB human TR gene sequences. A later analysis assigned CDR3 sequences and most-parsimonious VDJ recombination scenarios with the TCRdist pipeline. In a later analysis, every TCR beta chain was defined by the combination of its CDR3 amino acid sequence and its V-gene family, and reads without a unique V-gene family were dropped. In a later analysis, around 650 highly shared, low-generation-probability nucleotide sequences were removed to address suspected cross-contamination and a sequencing artifact. In a later analysis, a clonal expansion index was calculated for each public chain from normalized within-repertoire ranks of inferred template counts. In a later analysis, generation probabilities were computed using a VDJ recombination model fitted to out-of-frame rearrangements, and the results were checked against IGoR. Hypergeometric tests were used in a later analysis to score TCR-TCR, TCR-HLA and TCR-CMV co-occurrence, with a repertoire-size bias correction applied to the TCR pairs. A later analysis estimated false discovery rates by permuting HLA or CMV assignments 20 times. In a later analysis, co-occurring TCRs were grouped with DBSCAN, and TCRdist sequence similarity was added when clustering was performed within HLA-allele-positive subsets. Repertoires with fewer than 30,000 or more than 120,000 public chains, plus five repertoires with anomalous nucleotide sharing, were excluded from co-occurrence clustering. The table comes from immuneACCESS by way of TCRdb, which keeps in-frame sequences with V and J called. Part of the clones is missing from these tables; in studies checked, under half for an unresolved V gene and the rest for unknown reasons. The V and J calls and clone size were taken over from that table, and D and trimming were inferred from the DNA. The sample includes about 270,000 clones, with roughly two thirds observed a single time. The ten top clones hold 2% to 2.5% of the sample.

Remarks on this clone: Its antigen has not been determined. No base quality information exists; no much larger clone differs at one position.

The chain uses TRBV4-1 and TRBJ1-2, with no confident D gene call. Sequencing was carried out using PBMCs. The receptor comes from a female donor in good health and CMV-seronegative. The CDR3 protein is CASSQDRGSGYTF. DNA sequence: TGCGCCAGCAGCCAAGATCGAGGGTCTGGCTACACCTTC.